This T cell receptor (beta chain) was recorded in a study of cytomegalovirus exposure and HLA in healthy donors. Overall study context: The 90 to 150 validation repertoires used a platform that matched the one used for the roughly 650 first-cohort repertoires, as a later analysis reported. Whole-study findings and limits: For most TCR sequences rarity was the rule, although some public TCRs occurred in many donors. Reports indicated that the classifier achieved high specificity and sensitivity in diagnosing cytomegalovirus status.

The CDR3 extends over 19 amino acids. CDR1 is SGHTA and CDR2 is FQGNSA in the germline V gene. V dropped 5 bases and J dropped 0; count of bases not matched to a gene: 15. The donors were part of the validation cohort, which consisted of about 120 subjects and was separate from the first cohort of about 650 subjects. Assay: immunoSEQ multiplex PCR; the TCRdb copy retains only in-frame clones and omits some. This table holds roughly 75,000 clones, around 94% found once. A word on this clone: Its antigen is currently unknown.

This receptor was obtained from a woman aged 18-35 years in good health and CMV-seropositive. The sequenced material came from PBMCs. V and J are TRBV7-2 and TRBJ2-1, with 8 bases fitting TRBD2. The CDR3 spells CASSRTPLAGIPSYNEQFF. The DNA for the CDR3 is TGTGCCAGCAGCCGAACCCCTCTAGCGGGCATTCCCTCCTACAATGAGCAGTTCTTC.